One sample yielded the 18 T cell receptor beta chains listed below, sequenced in a study of blood T cell repertoires in COVID-19. TCRdb's table, derived via immunoSEQ multiplex PCR, lists solely in-frame clones and lacks some. The sample lists under 150,000 clones; almost 85% were seen once. The specimen was peripheral blood. The receptors derive from a man aged 55 to 70 with acute or convalescent COVID-19.

This chain links TRBV30 with TRBJ1-2; no clear D gene. Deletions cut 8 bases from V and 8 bases from J, with 18 bases between. The CDR3 consists of 12 residues. CDR1 and CDR2 (germline): GTSNPN, SVGIG (reference sequence). The CDR3 DNA follows: TGTGCCACCGAGGGCCGCTTAGAAGGCTACACCTTC. It is translated as CATEGRLEGYTF.

The chain links TRBV5-1 to TRBJ1-2, with 9 bases aligning to TRBD1. Per germline, CDR1 SGHRS and CDR2 YFSETQ. The J segment lost 7 bases and the V segment lost 3 bases, leaving 7 bases of the junction unmatched. This CDR3 is 14 amino acids long. The CDR3 sequence is CASSSRDRVLGYTF. The CDR3 DNA reads as TGCGCCAGCAGCTCCCGGGACAGGGTGCTTGGCTACACCTTC.

The chain couples TRBV5-1 to TRBJ1-2; a possible D gene is TRBD1 (6 bases). Trimming stripped 3 bases from V and 2 bases from J, with 11 bases between. CDR3 length equals 14 residues. CDR1 and CDR2 (germline): SGHRS, YFSETQ. This chain's CDR3 is CASSSTGINYGYTF. CDR3 sequence (DNA): TGCGCCAGCAGCTCGACAGGTATCAACTATGGCTACACCTTC.

V usage is TRBV12-1 and J usage is TRBJ2-1; TRBD2 is taken as the D call from the table, unchecked against the DNA. TRBV12-1 is marked as a pseudogene. The CDR3 spans 15 residues. In DNA, the CDR3 is TGTGCCAGCAGCCCCCCGGGACTAGGGAACAATGAGCAGTTCTTC. Translation: CASSPPGLGNNEQFF.

The rearrangement joins TRBV4-1 to TRBJ1-1; maybe TRBD1 (5 bases). Trimming took off 0 bases at V and 5 bases at J, with 10 bases between the two ends. The CDR3 runs to 14 residues. CDR1 MGHRA and CDR2 YSYEKL come from the germline V gene. The CDR3: CASSQEQVRTEAFF. The CDR3, as DNA: TGCGCCAGCAGCCAAGAACAGGTGAGGACTGAAGCTTTCTTT.

J is TRBJ1-3 and V is TRBV5-1; D is undetermined. CDR3 length equals 13 residues. CDR1 and CDR2 from the germline V gene are SGHRS and YFSETQ. Trimming left V 1 base short and J 3 bases short, with 5 bases between. CDR3 bases: TGCGCCAGCAGCTTGTCGGGTGGAAACACCATATATTTT. As protein: CASSLSGGNTIYF.

V gene TRBV6-1 combines with J gene TRBJ2-7; 10 nucleotides agree with TRBD1. The CDR3 spans 15 residues. The germline V gene has CDR1 MNHNS and CDR2 SASEGT. Unmatched junction bases numbered 6, after V lost 4 bases and J lost 3 bases. The CDR3 DNA reads as TGTGCCAGCAGTGGTCGGACAGGGGGTCACTACGAGCAGTACTTC. Its protein is CASSGRTGGHYEQYF.

The genes are TRBV5-1 and TRBJ1-1; 7 bases line up with TRBD1. CDR1 is SGHRS and CDR2 is YFSETQ in the germline V gene. V dropped 4 bases and J dropped 4; count of bases not matched to a gene: 7. This CDR3 is built from 14 residues. The CDR3 DNA follows: TGCGCCAGCAGCGCCCAGGGGGATGTCACTGAAGCTTTCTTT. It codes for CASSAQGDVTEAFF.

J is TRBJ2-7 and V is TRBV27, with 8 bases lining up with TRBD1. Per germline, CDR1 MNHEY and CDR2 SMNVEV (reference sequence). Trimming cost V 4 bases and J 3 bases; bases outside gene matches: 8. CDR3 length: 15 residues. The CDR3 loop reads CASSSPGQANYEQYF. The CDR3 region has the DNA TGTGCCAGCAGTTCCCCGGGACAGGCAAACTACGAGCAGTACTTC.

By share, this clone ranks as medium-sized. V usage is TRBV4-2 and J usage is TRBJ2-7; D possibly corresponds to TRBD1 (8 bases). V was clipped by 0 bases and J by 3 bases, with 21 bases between them. The CDR3 spans 18 residues. Germline lookup yields CDR1 LGHNA and CDR2 YNFKEQ. The CDR3 nucleotides read TGTGCCAGCAGCCAAGATAAGGTTAACAGGGGGGGACGCTACGAGCAGTACTTC. Its translation is CASSQDKVNRGGRYEQYF.

V and J are TRBV3-1 (or the pseudogene TRBV3-2) and TRBJ2-1, with D unclear. V lost 0 bases to trimming and J lost 10 bases, with 19 bases between them. The CDR3 is made up of 16 amino acids. Per germline, CDR1 LGHDT and CDR2 YNNKEL (reference sequence). The CDR3 DNA follows: TGTGCCAGCAGCCAAGATTCAGACTCACGGCGAGGCGAGCAGTTCTTC. The encoded protein is CASSQDSDSRRGEQFF.

J is TRBJ1-5 and V is TRBV10-3; possible D gene TRBD1, 5 bases. The CDR3 covers 15 residues. Germline-derived CDR1 and CDR2 are ENHRY and SYGVKD. V lost 4 bases to trimming and J lost 0 bases, with 10 bases between them. The CDR3 region is CAISVDSNSNQPQHF. In DNA, the CDR3 is TGTGCCATCAGTGTTGACAGTAATAGCAATCAGCCCCAGCATTTT.

The chain employs TRBV5-8 and TRBJ2-7; D ambiguous. CDR1 is SGHTS and CDR2 is YDEGEE in the germline V gene. The CDR3 covers 15 residues. Trimming shortened V by 0 bases and J by 2 bases, and 12 bases separated the two germline ends. The CDR3 nucleotides read TGTGCCAGCAGCTTGGCCGGCAGGCGAACCTACGAGCAGTACTTC. Translating it yields CASSLAGRRTYEQYF.

V gene TRBV5-5 combines with J gene TRBJ2-1; tentative D call: TRBD2 (6 bases). V was trimmed by 5 bases and J by 4 bases, leaving 16 bases between them. The CDR3 runs 15 residues. The germline V gene encodes CDR1 SGHKS and CDR2 YYEKEE (reference sequence). CDR3 coding DNA: TGTGCCAGCAGTACGCTAGCGTCGACTTACAATGAGCAGTTCTTC. Amino acid sequence: CASSTLASTYNEQFF.

J is TRBJ2-2 and V is TRBV5-1, with 9 bases that match TRBD1. The CDR3 is 15 residues long. CDR1 is SGHRS and CDR2 is YFSETQ in the germline V gene. V shed 4 bases and J 3 bases; nucleotides not matched to a gene: 4. This CDR3 is CASSPWTGDTGELFF. CDR3 bases: TGCGCCAGCAGCCCCTGGACAGGGGACACCGGGGAGCTGTTTTTT.

The CDR3 loop reads CASSYARQGGEKLFF. The CDR3 nucleotides read TGTGCCAGCAGTTACGCGCGACAGGGAGGTGAAAAACTGTTTTTT. The V call is TRBV6-5, the J call TRBJ1-4; TRBD1 matches at 7 bases. Trimming took 2 bases from V and 7 from J; bases not matched to a gene: 7. Germline loops: CDR1 MNHEY, CDR2 SVGAGI. The CDR3 runs 15 residues.

V usage is TRBV9 and J usage is TRBJ2-1; 11 nucleotides line up with TRBD2. This CDR3 is 16 amino acids long. V dropped 2 bases and J dropped 3; count of bases not matched to a gene: 4. Per germline, CDR1 SGDLS and CDR2 YYNGEE. CDR3 DNA: TGTGCCAGCAGCGTTAGCGGGAGGGAGGACTACAATGAGCAGTTCTTC. Residues: CASSVSGREDYNEQFF.

Remarks on this clone: A junction end diverges from the germline sequence, so it may reflect a read error. V is TRBV19 and J is TRBJ1-5; 8 bases agree with TRBD1. Germline assignment: CDR1 LNHDA and CDR2 SQIVND (reference sequence). The CDR3 runs 16 residues. Here the CDR3 reads CASSTPDRGNNQLQHF. In DNA, the CDR3 is TGTGCCAGTAGTACCCCAGACAGGGGTAACAATCAGCTCCAGCATTTT.